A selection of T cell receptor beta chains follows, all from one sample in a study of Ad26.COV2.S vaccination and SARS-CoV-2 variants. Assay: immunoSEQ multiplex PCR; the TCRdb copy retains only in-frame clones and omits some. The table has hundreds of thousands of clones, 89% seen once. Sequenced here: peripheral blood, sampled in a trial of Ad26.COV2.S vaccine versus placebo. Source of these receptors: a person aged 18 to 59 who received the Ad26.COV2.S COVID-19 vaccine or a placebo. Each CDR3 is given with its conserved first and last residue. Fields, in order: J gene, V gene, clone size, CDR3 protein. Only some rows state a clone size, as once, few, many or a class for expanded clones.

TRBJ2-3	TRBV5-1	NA	CASSSHRSSPGSPDTQYF
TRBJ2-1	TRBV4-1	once	CASSPLTANNEQFF
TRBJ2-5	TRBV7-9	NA	CASSSPRGLGSQETQYF
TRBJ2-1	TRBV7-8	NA	CASSYLNRGINEQFF
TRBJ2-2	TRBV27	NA	CASSLLAVLNTGELFF
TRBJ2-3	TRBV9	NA	CASSRFSVVSDTQYF
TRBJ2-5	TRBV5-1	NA	CASSAGLLSGGLQETQYF
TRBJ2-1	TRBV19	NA	CASAPQGGSYNEQFF
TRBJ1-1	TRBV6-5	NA	CASLLRPEAFF
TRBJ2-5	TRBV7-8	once	CASSLNGRMLPTQYF